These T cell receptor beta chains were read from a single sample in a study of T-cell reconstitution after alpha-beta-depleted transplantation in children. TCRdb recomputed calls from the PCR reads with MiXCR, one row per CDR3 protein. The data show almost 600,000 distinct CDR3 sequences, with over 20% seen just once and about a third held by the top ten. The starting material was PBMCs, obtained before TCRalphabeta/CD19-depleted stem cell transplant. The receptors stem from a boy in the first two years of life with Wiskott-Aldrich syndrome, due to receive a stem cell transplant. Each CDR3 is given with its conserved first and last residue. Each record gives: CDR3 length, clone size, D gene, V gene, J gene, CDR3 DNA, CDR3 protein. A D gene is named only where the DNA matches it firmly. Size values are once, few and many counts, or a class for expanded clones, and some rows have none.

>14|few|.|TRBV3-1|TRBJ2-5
TGTGCCAGCAGCCACGGGGCCGAGGGAGAGACCCAGTACTTC
CASSHGAEGETQYF
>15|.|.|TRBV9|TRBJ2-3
TGTGCCAGCAGCGTACTGGGCTCGGCGACAGATACGCAGTATTTT
CASSVLGSATDTQYF
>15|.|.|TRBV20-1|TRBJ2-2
TGCAGTGCTAGCCAAGGGTCTCTGAACACCGGGGAGCTGTTTTTT
CSASQGSLNTGELFF
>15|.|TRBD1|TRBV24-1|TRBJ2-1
TGTGCCACCAGTGATCGTCAGGGGGTATGGGATGAGCAGTTCTTC
CATSDRQGVWDEQFF
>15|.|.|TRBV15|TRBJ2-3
TGTGCCACCAGCAGAGATGTGGCAGATACAGATACGCAGTATTTT
CATSRDVADTDTQYF
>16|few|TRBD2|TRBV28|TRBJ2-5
TGTGCCAGCAGTTTATTCTCGGGACTAGCAAAGGAGACCCAGTACTTC
CASSLFSGLAKETQYF
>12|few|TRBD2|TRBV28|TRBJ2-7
TGTGCCAGCAGGCCTGGGGGGGGCGAGCAGTACTTC
CASRPGGGEQYF
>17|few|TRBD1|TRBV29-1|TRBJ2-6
TGCAGCGTTGTGGAAGGGACAGGGATCCCTGGGGCCAACGTCCTGACTTTC
CSVVEGTGIPGANVLTF
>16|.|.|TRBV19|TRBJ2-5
TGTGCCAGTAGTACCACCGGGGCCGTGGTGGGAGAGACCCAGTACTTC
CASSTTGAVVGETQYF
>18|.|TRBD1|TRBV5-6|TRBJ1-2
TGTGCCAGCAGCTTGGTGACAGGGAGTAAATCTCCTAACTATGGCTACACCTTC
CASSLVTGSKSPNYGYTF
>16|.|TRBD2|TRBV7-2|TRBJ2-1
TGTGCCAGCAGCTTAGTGGGACTAGCGGGGTTCAATGAGCAGTTCTTC
CASSLVGLAGFNEQFF
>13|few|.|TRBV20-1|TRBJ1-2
TGCAGTGTTGACAGGAACCGGGACTATGGCTACACCTTC
CSVDRNRDYGYTF
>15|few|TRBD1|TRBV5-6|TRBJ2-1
TGTGCCAGCAGCTCCGACAGGGCCAACTACAATGAGCAGTTCTTC
CASSSDRANYNEQFF
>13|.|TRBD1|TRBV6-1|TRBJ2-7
TGTGCCAGCAGCCGGGACAGGGGCCACGAGCAGTACTTC
CASSRDRGHEQYF
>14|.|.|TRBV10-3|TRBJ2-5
TGTGCCATCAGTGAGTCTGGATTCGGAGAGACCCAGTACTTC
CAISESGFGETQYF
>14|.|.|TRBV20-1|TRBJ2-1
TGCAGTGCATGTCCCGGGACTTGTTTGGATGAGCAGTTCTTC
CSACPGTCLDEQFF
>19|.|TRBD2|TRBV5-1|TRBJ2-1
TGCGCCAGCAGCTTGTTACAGGGACTAGCGGGAGGGGGCCACAATGAGCAGTTCTTC
CASSLLQGLAGGGHNEQFF
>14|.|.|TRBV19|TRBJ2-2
TGTGCCAGTATAGGTAGAATTCGCACCGGGGAGCTGTTTTTT
CASIGRIRTGELFF
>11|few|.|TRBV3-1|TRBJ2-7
TGTGCCAGCAGGGGTTATGACGAGCAGTACTTC
CASRGYDEQYF
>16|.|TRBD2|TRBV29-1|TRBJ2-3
TGCAGCGTCCAAAACCCTACTAGCGGGAGCACAGATACGCAGTATTTT
CSVQNPTSGSTDTQYF
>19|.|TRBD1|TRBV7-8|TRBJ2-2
TGTGCCAGCAGCTTAGGGATTAGTAGGGACAGGGGGAACACCGGGGAGCTGTTTTTT
CASSLGISRDRGNTGELFF
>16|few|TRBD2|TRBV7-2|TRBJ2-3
TGTGCCAGCAGCCGGACTAGCGGGAGGTCCGCAGATACGCAGTATTTT
CASSRTSGRSADTQYF
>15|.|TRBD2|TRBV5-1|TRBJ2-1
TGCGCCAGCAGCGTAGTACTAGCGGAGTACAATGAGCAGTTCTTC
CASSVVLAEYNEQFF
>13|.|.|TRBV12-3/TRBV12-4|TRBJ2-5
TGTGCCAGCAGCCACCAAGCGGGAGAGACCCAGTACTTC
CASSHQAGETQYF